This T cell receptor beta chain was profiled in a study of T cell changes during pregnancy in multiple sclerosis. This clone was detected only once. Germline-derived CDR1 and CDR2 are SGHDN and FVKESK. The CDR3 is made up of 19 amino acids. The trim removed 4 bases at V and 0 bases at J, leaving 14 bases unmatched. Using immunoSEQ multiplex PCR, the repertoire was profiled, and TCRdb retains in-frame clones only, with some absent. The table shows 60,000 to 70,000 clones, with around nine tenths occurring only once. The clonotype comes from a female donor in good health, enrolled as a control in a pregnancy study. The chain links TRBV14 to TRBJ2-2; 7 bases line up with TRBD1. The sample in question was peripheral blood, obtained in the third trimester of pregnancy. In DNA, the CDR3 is TGTGCCAGCAGCCCCAGACAGTGGACAGGTAGTGCGAACACCGGGGAGCTGTTTTTT. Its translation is CASSPRQWTGSANTGELFF.